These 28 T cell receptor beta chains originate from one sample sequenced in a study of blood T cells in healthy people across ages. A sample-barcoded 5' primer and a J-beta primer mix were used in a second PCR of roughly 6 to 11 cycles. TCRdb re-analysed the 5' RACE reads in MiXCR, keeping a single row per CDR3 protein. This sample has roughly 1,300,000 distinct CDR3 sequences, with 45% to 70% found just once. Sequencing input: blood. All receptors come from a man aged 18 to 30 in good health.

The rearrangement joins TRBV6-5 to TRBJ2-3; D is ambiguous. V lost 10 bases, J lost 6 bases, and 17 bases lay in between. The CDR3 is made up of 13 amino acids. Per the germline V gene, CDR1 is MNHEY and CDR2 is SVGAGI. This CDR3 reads CAIKVSSSDTQYF. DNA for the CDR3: TGTGCCATAAAGGTCTCCTCCTCCGATACGCAGTATTTT.

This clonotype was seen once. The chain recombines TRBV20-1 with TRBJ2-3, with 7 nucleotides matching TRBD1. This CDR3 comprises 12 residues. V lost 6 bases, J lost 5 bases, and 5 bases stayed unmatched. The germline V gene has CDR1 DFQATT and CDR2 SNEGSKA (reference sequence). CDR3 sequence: CSAGRGIDTQYF. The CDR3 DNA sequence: TGCAGTGCCGGCAGGGGGATAGATACGCAGTATTTT.

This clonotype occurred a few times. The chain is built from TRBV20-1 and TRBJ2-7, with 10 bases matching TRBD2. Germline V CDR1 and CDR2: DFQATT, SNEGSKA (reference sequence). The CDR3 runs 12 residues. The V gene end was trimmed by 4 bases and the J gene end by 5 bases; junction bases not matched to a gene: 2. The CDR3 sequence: CSAILAGDEQYF. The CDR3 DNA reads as TGCAGTGCTATCCTAGCGGGAGACGAGCAGTACTTC.

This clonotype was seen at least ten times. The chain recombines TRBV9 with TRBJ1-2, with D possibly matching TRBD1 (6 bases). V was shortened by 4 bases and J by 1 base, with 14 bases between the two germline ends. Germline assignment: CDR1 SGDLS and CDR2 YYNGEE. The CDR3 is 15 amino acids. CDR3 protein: CASSLTLQGNYGYTF. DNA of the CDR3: TGTGCCAGCAGCCTCACTCTACAGGGTAACTATGGCTACACCTTC.

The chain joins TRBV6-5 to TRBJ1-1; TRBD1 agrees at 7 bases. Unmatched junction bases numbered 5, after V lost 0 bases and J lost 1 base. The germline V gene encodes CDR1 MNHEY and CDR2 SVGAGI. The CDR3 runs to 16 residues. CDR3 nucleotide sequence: TGTGCCAGCAGTTACTCAGGGGGCATGGGGAACACTGAAGCTTTCTTT. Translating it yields CASSYSGGMGNTEAFF.

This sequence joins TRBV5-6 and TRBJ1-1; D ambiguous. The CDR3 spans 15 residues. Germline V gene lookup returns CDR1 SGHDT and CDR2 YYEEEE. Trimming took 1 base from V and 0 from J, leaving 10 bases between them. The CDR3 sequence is CASSLLEVVNTEAFF. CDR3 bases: TGTGCCAGCAGCTTGTTAGAGGTCGTGAACACTGAAGCTTTCTTT.

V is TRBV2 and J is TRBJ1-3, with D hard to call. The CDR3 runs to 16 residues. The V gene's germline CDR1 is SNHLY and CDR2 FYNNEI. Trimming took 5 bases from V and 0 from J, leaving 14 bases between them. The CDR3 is CASSQSAFGSGNTIYF. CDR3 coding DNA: TGTGCCAGCAGTCAAAGTGCTTTCGGCTCTGGAAACACCATATATTTT. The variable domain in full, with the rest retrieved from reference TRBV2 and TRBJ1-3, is EPEVTQTPSHQVTQMGQEVILRCVPISNHLYFYWYRQILGQKVEFLVSFYNNEISEKSEIFDDQFSVERPDGSNFTLKIRSTKLEDSAMYFCASSQSAFGSGNTIYFGEGSWLTVV.

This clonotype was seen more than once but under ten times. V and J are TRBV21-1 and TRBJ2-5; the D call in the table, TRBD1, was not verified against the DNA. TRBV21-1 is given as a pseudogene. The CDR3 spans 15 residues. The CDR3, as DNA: TGTGCCAGCAACTCTAGGGACTGGGGACAAGAGACCCAGTACTTC. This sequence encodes CASNSRDWGQETQYF.

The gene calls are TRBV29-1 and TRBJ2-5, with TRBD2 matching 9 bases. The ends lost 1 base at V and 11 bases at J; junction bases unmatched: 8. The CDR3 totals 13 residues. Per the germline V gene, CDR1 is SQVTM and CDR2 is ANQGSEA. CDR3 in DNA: TGCAGCGTTGAAGGTAGCGGGAGTATCAAGCAGTACTTC. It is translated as CSVEGSGSIKQYF.

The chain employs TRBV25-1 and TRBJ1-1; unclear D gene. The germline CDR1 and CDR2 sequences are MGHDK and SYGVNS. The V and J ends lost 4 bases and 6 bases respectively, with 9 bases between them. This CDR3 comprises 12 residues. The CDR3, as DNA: TGTGCCAGCAGTGGTAATAGCGCTGAAGCTTTCTTT. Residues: CASSGNSAEAFF. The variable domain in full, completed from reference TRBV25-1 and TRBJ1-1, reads EADIYQTPRYLVIGTGKKITLECSQTMGHDKMYWYQQDPGMELHLIHYSYGVNSTEKGDLSSESTVSRIRTEHFPLTLESARPSHTSQYLCASSGNSAEAFFGQGTRLTVV.

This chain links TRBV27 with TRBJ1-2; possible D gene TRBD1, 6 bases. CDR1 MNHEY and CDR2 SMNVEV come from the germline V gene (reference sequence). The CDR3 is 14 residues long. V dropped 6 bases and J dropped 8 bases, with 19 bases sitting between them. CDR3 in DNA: TGTGCCAGCAGGCCGGAATGGACAGCATTAGGCTACACCTTC. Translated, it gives CASRPEWTALGYTF.

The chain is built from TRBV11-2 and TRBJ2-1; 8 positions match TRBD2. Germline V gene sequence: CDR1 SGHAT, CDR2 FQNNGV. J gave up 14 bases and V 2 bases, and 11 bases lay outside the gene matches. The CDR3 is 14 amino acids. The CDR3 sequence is CASSLYVGGADKFF. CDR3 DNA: TGTGCCAGCAGCTTATACGTCGGGGGGGCAGATAAGTTCTTC.

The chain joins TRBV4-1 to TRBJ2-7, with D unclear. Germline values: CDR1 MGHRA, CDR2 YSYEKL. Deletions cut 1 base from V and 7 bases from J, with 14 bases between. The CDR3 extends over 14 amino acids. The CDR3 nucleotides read TGCGCCAGCAGCCAAGGGCCGTTCCTACGAGAGCAGTACTTC. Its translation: CASSQGPFLREQYF.

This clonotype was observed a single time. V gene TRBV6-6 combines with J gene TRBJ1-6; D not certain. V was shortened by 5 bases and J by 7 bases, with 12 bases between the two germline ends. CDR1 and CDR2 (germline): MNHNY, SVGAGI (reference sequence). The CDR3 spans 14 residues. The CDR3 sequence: CASSTGPLNSPLHF. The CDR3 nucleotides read TGTGCCAGCAGTACCGGACCGCTGAATTCACCCCTCCACTTT.

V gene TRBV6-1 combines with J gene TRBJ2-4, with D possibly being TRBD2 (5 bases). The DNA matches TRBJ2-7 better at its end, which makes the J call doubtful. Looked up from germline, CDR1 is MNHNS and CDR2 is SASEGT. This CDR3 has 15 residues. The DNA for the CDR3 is TGTGCCAGCAGTGAGGAGGCCTCCTCGGGTTACGAGCAGTACTTC. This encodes CASSEEASSGYEQYF.

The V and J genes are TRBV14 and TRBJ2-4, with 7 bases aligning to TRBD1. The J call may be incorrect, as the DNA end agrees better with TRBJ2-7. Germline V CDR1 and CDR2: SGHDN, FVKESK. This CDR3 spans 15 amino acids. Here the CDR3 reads CASSQVDATGIEQYF. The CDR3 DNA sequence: TGTGCCAGCAGCCAAGTCGACGCGACAGGGATCGAGCAGTACTTC.

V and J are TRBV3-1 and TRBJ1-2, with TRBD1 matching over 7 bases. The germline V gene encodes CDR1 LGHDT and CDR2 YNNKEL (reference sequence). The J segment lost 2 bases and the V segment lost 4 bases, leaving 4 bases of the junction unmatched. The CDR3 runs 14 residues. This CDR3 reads CASSRDRPNYGYTF. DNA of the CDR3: TGTGCCAGCAGCCGGGACAGACCCAACTATGGCTACACCTTC.

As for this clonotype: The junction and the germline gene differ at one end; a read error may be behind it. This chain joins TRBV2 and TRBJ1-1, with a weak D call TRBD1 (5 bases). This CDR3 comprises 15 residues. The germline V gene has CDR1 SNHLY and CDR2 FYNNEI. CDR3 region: CANSEGAGRNTEAFF. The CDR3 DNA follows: TGTGCCAACAGTGAAGGAGCGGGGCGGAACACTGAAGCTTTCTTT.

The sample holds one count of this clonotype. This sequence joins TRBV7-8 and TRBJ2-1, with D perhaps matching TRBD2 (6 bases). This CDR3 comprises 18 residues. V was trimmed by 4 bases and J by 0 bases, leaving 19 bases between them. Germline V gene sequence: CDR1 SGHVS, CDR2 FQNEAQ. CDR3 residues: CASSSPLSLGGSYNEQFF. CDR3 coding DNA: TGTGCCAGCAGCTCTCCCCTTTCTCTCGGGGGCTCCTACAATGAGCAGTTCTTC.

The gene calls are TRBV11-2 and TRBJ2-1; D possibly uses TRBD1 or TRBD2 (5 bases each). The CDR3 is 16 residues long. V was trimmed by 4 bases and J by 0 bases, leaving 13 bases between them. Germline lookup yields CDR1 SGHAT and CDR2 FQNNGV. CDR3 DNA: TGTGCCAGCAGCTCCGTAGAGGGACGCTCCTACAATGAGCAGTTCTTC. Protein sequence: CASSSVEGRSYNEQFF. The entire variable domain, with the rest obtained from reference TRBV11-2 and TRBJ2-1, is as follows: EAGVAQSPRYKIIEKRQSVAFWCNPISGHATLYWYQQILGQGPKLLIQFQNNGVVDDSQLPKDRFSAERLKGVDSTLKIQPAKLEDSAVYLCASSSVEGRSYNEQFFGPGTRLTVL.

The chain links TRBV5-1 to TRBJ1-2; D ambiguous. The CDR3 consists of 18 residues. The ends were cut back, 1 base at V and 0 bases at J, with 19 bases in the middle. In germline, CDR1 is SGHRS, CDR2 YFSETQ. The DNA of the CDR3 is TGCGCCAGCAGCTTGTACCCTGCGCAGGAGCGACCTAACTATGGCTACACCTTC. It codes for CASSLYPAQERPNYGYTF.

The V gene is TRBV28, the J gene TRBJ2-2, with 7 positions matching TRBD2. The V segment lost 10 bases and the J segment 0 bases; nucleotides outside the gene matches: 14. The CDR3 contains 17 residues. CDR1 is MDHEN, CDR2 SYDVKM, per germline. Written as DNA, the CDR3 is TGTGCCACCTCCCCCCCCAAGGGAGGGACGAACACCGGGGAGCTGTTTTTT. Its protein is CATSPPKGGTNTGELFF.

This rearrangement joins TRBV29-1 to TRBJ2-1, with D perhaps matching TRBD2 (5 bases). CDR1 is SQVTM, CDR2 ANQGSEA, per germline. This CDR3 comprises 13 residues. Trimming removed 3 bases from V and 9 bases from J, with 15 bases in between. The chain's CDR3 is CSVDEGGSGEQFF. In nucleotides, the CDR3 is TGCAGCGTTGATGAGGGTGGCTCAGGTGAGCAGTTCTTC.

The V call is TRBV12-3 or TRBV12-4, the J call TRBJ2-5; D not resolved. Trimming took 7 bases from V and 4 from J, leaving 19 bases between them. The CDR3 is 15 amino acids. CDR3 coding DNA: TGTGCCAGCACACTCCTGGGTTTCGGCGCAGAGACCCAGTACTTC. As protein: CASTLLGFGAETQYF.

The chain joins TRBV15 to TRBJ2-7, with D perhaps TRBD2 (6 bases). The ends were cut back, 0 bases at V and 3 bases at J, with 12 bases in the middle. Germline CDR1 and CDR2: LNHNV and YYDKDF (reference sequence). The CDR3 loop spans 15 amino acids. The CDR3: CATSRDRGGNYEQYF. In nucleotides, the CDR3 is TGTGCCACCAGCAGAGATCGAGGAGGGAACTACGAGCAGTACTTC.

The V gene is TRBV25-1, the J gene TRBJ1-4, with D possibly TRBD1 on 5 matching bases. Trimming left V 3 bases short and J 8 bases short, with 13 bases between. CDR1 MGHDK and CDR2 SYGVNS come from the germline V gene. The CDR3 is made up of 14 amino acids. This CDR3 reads CASSDFQGREKLFF. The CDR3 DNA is TGTGCCAGCAGTGATTTCCAGGGCCGCGAAAAACTGTTTTTT.

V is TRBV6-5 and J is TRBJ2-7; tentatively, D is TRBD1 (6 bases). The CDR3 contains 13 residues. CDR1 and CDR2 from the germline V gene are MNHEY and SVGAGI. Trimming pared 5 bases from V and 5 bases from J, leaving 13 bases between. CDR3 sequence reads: CASSHLQGHEQYF. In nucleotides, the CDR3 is TGTGCCAGCAGTCACCTACAGGGCCACGAGCAGTACTTC.

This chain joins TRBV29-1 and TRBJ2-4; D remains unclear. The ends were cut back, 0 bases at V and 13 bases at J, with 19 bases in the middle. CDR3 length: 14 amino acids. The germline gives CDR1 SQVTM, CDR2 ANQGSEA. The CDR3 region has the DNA TGCAGCGTTGAAGAACATTTCGGGCTCAATGAGCAGTACTTC. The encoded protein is CSVEEHFGLNEQYF.